These 12 T cell receptor beta chains were sequenced from one sample in a study of blood T cell repertoires in COVID-19. Profiling relied on immunoSEQ multiplex PCR, and the TCRdb table lists in-frame clones only, not all of them. The data hold hundreds of thousands of clones, with about 82% observed a single time. The sample taken for sequencing was PBMCs or T cells enriched from blood (not recorded which). The receptors originated from a woman aged 50 to 65 who had recovered from COVID-19.

The count of this clone is one. J is TRBJ1-2 and V is TRBV28, with 9 bases identical to TRBD1. Germline trimming cut 4 bases from V and 2 bases from J; bases unmatched to any gene: 14. The CDR3 loop spans 18 amino acids. Germline V gene lookup returns CDR1 MDHEN and CDR2 SYDVKM. CDR3 DNA sequence: TGTGCCAGCAGTTCACCCGGGACAGGGCATGAAACCAACTATGGCTACACCTTC. This codes for CASSSPGTGHETNYGYTF.

The chain combines TRBV7-4 with TRBJ1-6; the D gene is possibly TRBD1 (6 bases). The ends were cut back, 5 bases at V and 9 bases at J, with 20 bases in the middle. Germline CDR1 SGHVT, CDR2 SQSDAQ. This CDR3 contains 16 residues. In DNA, the CDR3 is TGTGCCAGCAGCCAGAGGGGTCAGGGGTCGGTTTCACCCCTCCACTTT. It translates to CASSQRGQGSVSPLHF.

The chain has TRBV11-2 and TRBJ2-1, with 7 positions matching TRBD1. After removal of 3 bases from V and 4 bases from J, the junction contained 6 bases not matched to a gene. Germline values: CDR1 SGHAT, CDR2 FQNNGV. The CDR3 runs to 15 residues. In DNA form, the CDR3 reads TGTGCCAGCAGCTTCGAGGCCAGGGGGTACAATGAGCAGTTCTTC. Translating it yields CASSFEARGYNEQFF.

The genes are TRBV20-1 and TRBJ2-1; 8 bases are shared with TRBD2. This CDR3 region has 15 residues. With V trimmed by 3 bases and J by 7 bases, 11 bases remained unmatched. Germline V gives CDR1 DFQATT, CDR2 SNEGSKA (reference sequence). The CDR3 bases are TGCAGTGCTAGTTATAGCGGGGTGTTCGGGAATGAGCAGTTCTTC. This sequence encodes CSASYSGVFGNEQFF.

The genes are TRBV5-1 and TRBJ2-7; 7 bases align to TRBD2. CDR1 is SGHRS and CDR2 is YFSETQ in the germline V gene. This CDR3 has 14 residues. V was clipped by 2 bases and J by 5 bases; unmatched bases: 7. The DNA for the CDR3 is TGCGCCAGCAGCTTTGGCGGGAGTTACGACGAGCAGTACTTC. It is translated as CASSFGGSYDEQYF.

The genes are TRBV24-1 and TRBJ2-2; D might be TRBD2 (6 bases). Trimming shortened V by 4 bases and J by 4 bases, and 15 bases separated the two germline ends. Germline CDR1 and CDR2: KGHDR and SFDVKD. This CDR3 spans 16 amino acids. This chain's CDR3 is CATSESGRSGTGELFF. The DNA for the CDR3 is TGTGCCACCAGTGAATCAGGACGTAGCGGCACCGGGGAGCTGTTTTTT.

The V gene is TRBV25-1, the J gene TRBJ1-1; D is perhaps TRBD1 (5 bases). Germline V lookup: CDR1 MGHDK, CDR2 SYGVNS. The CDR3 has 14 amino acids. V was shortened by 2 bases and J by 3 bases, with 10 bases between the two germline ends. The CDR3 sequence is CASSERGGYTEAFF. The CDR3 DNA sequence: TGTGCCAGCAGTGAAAGGGGCGGATACACTGAAGCTTTCTTT.

V usage is TRBV5-1 and J usage is TRBJ1-1, with TRBD1 matching over 7 bases. Germline-derived CDR1 and CDR2 are SGHRS and YFSETQ. V lost 4 bases and J lost 1; bases outside the gene matches: 4. The CDR3 loop spans 14 amino acids. CDR3 DNA: TGCGCCAGCAGCCCCCGGACAGGGAACACTGAAGCTTTCTTT. Translating gives CASSPRTGNTEAFF.

The chain couples TRBV18 to TRBJ2-7; 7 bases match TRBD1. CDR3 length equals 14 residues. Germline lookup yields CDR1 KGHSH and CDR2 LQKENI. With V trimmed by 2 bases and J by 2 bases, 3 bases remained unmatched. The CDR3 DNA sequence: TGTGCCAGCTCACCAACGACAGGGACCTACGAGCAGTACTTC. It translates to CASSPTTGTYEQYF.

The V call is TRBV6-5, the J call TRBJ2-1, with D maybe TRBD2 (6 bases). Germline CDR1 reads MNHEY; CDR2 reads SVGAGI. CDR3 size: 14 residues. V lost 6 bases and J 6 bases, leaving 15 bases between the germline ends. As DNA, the CDR3 is TGTGCCAGCAGGCGGGATGTTGGGTCCAATGAGCAGTTCTTC. Protein: CASRRDVGSNEQFF.

The chain joins TRBV7-8 to TRBJ2-2, with 8 bases fitting TRBD1. V shed 5 bases and J 5 bases; nucleotides not matched to a gene: 10. The CDR3 is 16 residues long. In germline, CDR1 is SGHVS, CDR2 FQNEAQ. In nucleotides, the CDR3 is TGTGCCAGCAGCCCAACCGGGACAGGTGCAACCGGGGAGCTGTTTTTT. This gives the protein CASSPTGTGATGELFF.

V usage is TRBV5-6 and J usage is TRBJ2-1, with 11 bases identical to TRBD1. Germline assignment: CDR1 SGHDT and CDR2 YYEEEE. This CDR3 has 15 amino acids. V shed 1 base and J 7 bases; nucleotides not matched to a gene: 4. CDR3: CASSLSGQGGNEQFF. The CDR3 DNA follows: TGTGCCAGCAGCTTGTCGGGACAGGGGGGTAATGAGCAGTTCTTC.